Listed below are T cell receptor beta chains from one sample, sequenced in a study of blood T cell repertoires in COVID-19. Clones were sequenced by immunoSEQ multiplex PCR, and TCRdb holds only the in-frame ones, with some missing. Here the sample spans some 140,000 clones, about 90% being singletons. Sequenced material: peripheral blood. Receptors were obtained from a man aged 50 to 60 with acute or convalescent COVID-19. Both conserved end residues are trimmed from each CDR3. Each record gives: V gene, CDR3 protein.

V: TRBV27
CDR3: ASSFNSGSPGPRLF

V: TRBV7-9
CDR3: ASSLAPRQGHEQY

V: TRBV3-1/TRBV3-2
CDR3: ASSPGHPRDTYQPQH

V: TRBV7-3
CDR3: ASSPSSGNTGELF

V: TRBV5-6
CDR3: ASSSAGGQETQY

V: TRBV2
CDR3: ASSERGTQPQH

V: TRBV20-1
CDR3: SASARAIRGGSTGELF

V: TRBV5-6
CDR3: ASNGQGGVGGELF

V: TRBV28
CDR3: ASRTTGGNTEAF

V: TRBV7-6
CDR3: ASSLQPTGSLGTQY

V: TRBV9
CDR3: ASSGTRDWSYNEQF

V: TRBV5-1
CDR3: ASSLTAGTATYEQY

V: TRBV7-9
CDR3: ASSGTQTGITIY

V: TRBV28
CDR3: ASSYFLPLDRAVDGANVLT

V: TRBV4-1
CDR3: ASSPGLARSYEQY

V: TRBV28
CDR3: ASRTDIWGIQY

V: TRBV5-5
CDR3: ASSLVPSGAHNEQF

V: TRBV7-7
CDR3: ASSPRGGRGEQF

V: TRBV7-8
CDR3: ASSLGGTGNQPQH

V: TRBV11-1
CDR3: ASRRDRGSGNTIY

V: TRBV5-1
CDR3: ASSLDLGQPQH

V: TRBV19
CDR3: ASSIGRRGEKLF